Listed here are 29 T cell receptor beta chains from one sample, sequenced in a study of neoadjuvant anti-PD-1 for oral cavity cancer. TCRdb's copy holds only in-frame clones and misses some; the assay was immunoSEQ multiplex PCR. Among about 72,000 clones, about four fifths were seen once, and the ten largest hold less than 4%. Material: PBMCs, obtained before nivolumab (anti-PD-1) treatment. The receptors come from a person aged 35-80 years with oral cavity squamous cell carcinoma.

This clone was seen just once. J is TRBJ1-2 and V is TRBV10-3; D perhaps matches TRBD1 (6 bases). The V gene lost 0 bases and the J gene lost 2 bases, with 10 bases spanning the gap. This CDR3 region has 15 residues. Germline V gene data show CDR1 as ENHRY and CDR2 as SYGVKD. The DNA for the CDR3 is TGTGCCATCAGTGAGTCCACAGGGAGAAACTATGGCTACACCTTC. The encoded protein is CAISESTGRNYGYTF.

The chain has TRBV10-1 and TRBJ2-5; 9 bases match TRBD1. V lost 0 bases and J lost 5; bases outside the gene matches: 7. Germline V gives CDR1 WNHNN, CDR2 SYGVQD (reference sequence). This CDR3 has 16 residues. The CDR3 is CASSESPRTGVETQYF. In DNA, the CDR3 is TGCGCCAGCAGTGAGTCGCCAAGGACAGGGGTGGAGACCCAGTACTTC.

The chain links TRBV6-5 to TRBJ1-2, with D tentatively TRBD1 (6 bases). Germline CDR1 is MNHEY and CDR2 is SVGAGI. This CDR3 has 14 residues. Trimming left V 0 bases short and J 3 bases short, with 8 bases between. CDR3 protein: CASSYSGGDYGYTF. CDR3 nucleotide sequence: TGTGCCAGCAGTTACTCCGGGGGCGACTATGGCTACACCTTC.

This rearrangement joins TRBV7-8 to TRBJ1-2; a possible D gene is TRBD1 (6 bases). Trimming removed 5 bases from V and 4 bases from J, with 11 bases in between. CDR3 length equals 13 residues. Germline V lookup: CDR1 SGHVS, CDR2 FQNEAQ. The DNA for the CDR3 is TGTGCCAGCAGCCGTGACAGGACCTATGGCTACACCTTC. It is translated as CASSRDRTYGYTF.

This chain connects TRBV7-6 to TRBJ2-6; D is ambiguous. The V end lost 5 bases, the J end lost 2 bases, and 7 bases lay between the germline ends. There are 14 residues in the CDR3. CDR1 is SGHVS and CDR2 is FNYEAQ in the germline V gene. The CDR3 sequence: CASSPGPGANVLTF. DNA for the CDR3: TGTGCCAGCAGCCCGGGTCCTGGGGCCAACGTCCTGACTTTC.

The chain recombines TRBV4-2 with TRBJ1-6; weak D call: TRBD1 (6 bases). The length of the CDR3 is 18 residues. CDR1 is LGHNA, CDR2 YNFKEQ, per germline. V was trimmed by 0 bases and J by 5 bases, leaving 17 bases between them. In DNA, the CDR3 is TGTGCCAGCAGCCAAGATCGGGGAACAGGGATCAATAATTCACCCCTCCACTTT. Its translation is CASSQDRGTGINNSPLHF.

This chain joins TRBV7-2 and TRBJ1-2, with 8 nucleotides matching TRBD1. Germline V lookup: CDR1 SGHTA, CDR2 FQGNSA. V trimming: 5 bases; J trimming: 7 bases; junction bases outside the gene matches: 12. This CDR3 is built from 15 residues. CDR3 sequence: CASSPRTTGGSGYTF. The DNA of the CDR3 is TGTGCCAGCAGCCCGAGGACTACAGGGGGTTCTGGCTACACCTTC.

The rearrangement joins TRBV14 to TRBJ2-7; D is ambiguous. Trimming took 4 bases from V and 9 from J, leaving 16 bases between them. The CDR3 length is 13 residues. The germline V gene has CDR1 SGHDN and CDR2 FVKESK. The CDR3 spells CASSLPLDPGQYF. The CDR3 bases are TGTGCCAGCAGCCTTCCTCTAGACCCGGGGCAGTACTTC.

Concerning this clone itself: This sample includes further DNA sequences coding for the same CDR3. V is TRBV30 and J is TRBJ2-7, with D unresolved. There are 12 residues in the CDR3. The V end lost 0 bases, the J end lost 4 bases, and 7 bases lay between the germline ends. Germline V gene data show CDR1 as GTSNPN and CDR2 as SVGIG (reference sequence). CDR3: CAWSVGGYEQYF. The DNA of the CDR3 is TGTGCCTGGAGTGTGGGTGGTTACGAGCAGTACTTC.

V gene TRBV6-1 combines with J gene TRBJ1-3; 9 bases map to TRBD1. CDR3 length equals 17 residues. After removal of 2 bases from V and 4 bases from J, the junction contained 9 bases not matched to a gene. In germline, CDR1 is MNHNS, CDR2 SASEGT. The CDR3 DNA reads TGTGCCAGCAGTGAAAGGTGGACAGGGGTGAAGGGAAACACCATATATTTT. Translation: CASSERWTGVKGNTIYF.

This clone was seen more than once but under ten times. The chain uses TRBV4-1 and TRBJ1-5; D remains ambiguous. The CDR3 length is 15 residues. Germline values: CDR1 MGHRA, CDR2 YSYEKL. The V end was cut by 1 base, the J end by 4 bases, with 11 bases between. The CDR3 nucleotides are TGCGCCAGCAGCCAAGTTTGGGGAGCTAATCAGCCCCAGCATTTT. As protein: CASSQVWGANQPQHF.

Notes on this clone: The sample carries other DNA sequences with the same CDR3. The rearrangement joins TRBV6-1 to TRBJ2-7; 7 positions agree with TRBD2. Trimming removed 1 base from V and 3 bases from J; junction bases left unmatched: 3. The V gene's germline CDR1 is MNHNS and CDR2 SASEGT. The CDR3 has 14 amino acids. CDR3 loop: CASSEGEGGYEQYF. CDR3 DNA sequence: TGTGCCAGCAGTGAAGGGGAGGGTGGCTACGAGCAGTACTTC.

The chain has TRBV28 and TRBJ2-1, with 7 nucleotides matching TRBD1. With V trimmed by 5 bases and J by 7 bases, 8 bases remained unmatched. Per the germline V gene, CDR1 is MDHEN and CDR2 is SYDVKM. The CDR3 loop spans 14 amino acids. The CDR3 DNA sequence: TGTGCCAGCAGTACCCCGGGACAGCGGAATGAGCAGTTCTTC. Its protein is CASSTPGQRNEQFF.

The V gene is TRBV5-1, the J gene TRBJ2-7; D may be TRBD2 (6 bases). Germline CDR1 is SGHRS and CDR2 is YFSETQ. The germline V and J ends were trimmed by 5 bases and 0 bases, with 12 bases remaining between them. The CDR3 totals 14 residues. CDR3 in amino acids: CASRPRDSSYEQYF. The CDR3, as DNA: TGCGCCAGCAGGCCCCGGGACTCCTCCTACGAGCAGTACTTC. The full variable domain, in which reference TRBV5-1 and TRBJ2-7 provide the parts outside the CDR3, is KAGVTQTPRYLIKTRGQQVTLSCSPISGHRSVSWYQQTPGQGLQFLFEYFSETQRNKGNFPGRFSGRQFSNSRSEMNVSTLELGDSALYLCASRPRDSSYEQYFGPGTRLTVT.

CDR3 residues: CASRKGQTGSYEQYF. In nucleotides, the CDR3 is TGTGCCAGCAGAAAGGGACAGACCGGCTCCTACGAGCAGTACTTC. V and J are TRBV28 and TRBJ2-7; 7 nucleotides line up with TRBD1. CDR1 is MDHEN and CDR2 is SYDVKM in the germline V gene. This CDR3 is built from 15 residues. The V gene end was trimmed by 6 bases and the J gene end by 0 bases; junction bases not matched to a gene: 8.

The sample holds a few counts of this clone. The V call is TRBV19, the J call TRBJ1-6; 9 nucleotides agree with TRBD1. The CDR3 is 15 amino acids. Germline values: CDR1 LNHDA, CDR2 SQIVND (reference sequence). The trim removed 5 bases at V and 10 bases at J, leaving 9 bases unmatched. This CDR3 reads CASSPGTGITSPLHF. The CDR3 DNA sequence: TGTGCCAGTAGTCCGGGGACAGGGATCACCTCACCCCTCCACTTT.

V usage is TRBV30 and J usage is TRBJ2-7; 8 bases agree with TRBD2. With V trimmed by 2 bases and J by 4 bases, 10 bases remained unmatched. Germline CDR1 and CDR2: GTSNPN and SVGIG (reference sequence). CDR3 length: 15 amino acids. The CDR3 sequence: CAWSPSGTSGYEQYF. The CDR3 DNA reads TGTGCCTGGAGTCCATCCGGAACTAGCGGATACGAGCAGTACTTC.

The V gene is TRBV7-9, the J gene TRBJ1-3, with D unresolved. In germline, CDR1 is SEHNR, CDR2 FQNEAQ (reference sequence). The CDR3 totals 17 residues. The V and J ends lost 3 bases and 0 bases respectively, with 15 bases between them. CDR3 nucleotide sequence: TGTGCCAGCAGCTTGGGTCCCCAGTTCCGCTCTGGAAACACCATATATTTT. It translates to CASSLGPQFRSGNTIYF.

This clone was detected only once. The V call is TRBV27, the J call TRBJ1-4, with 7 bases that match TRBD1. Germline V CDR1 and CDR2: MNHEY, SMNVEV (reference sequence). V shed 5 bases, J shed 8 bases, and the junction held 11 bases outside the gene matches. The CDR3 consists of 15 residues. The CDR3 DNA follows: TGTGCCAGCAGTCCCCAGGGGGGGTGGGAGGAAAAACTGTTTTTT. This gives the protein CASSPQGGWEEKLFF.

The chain uses TRBV6-1 and TRBJ1-2, with a possible D match to TRBD1 (6 bases). The V end was cut by 2 bases, the J end by 4 bases, with 14 bases between. The CDR3 extends over 15 amino acids. CDR1 and CDR2 (germline): MNHNS, SASEGT. CDR3 residues: CASSEIGRGGYGYTF. DNA for the CDR3: TGTGCCAGCAGTGAAATCGGCAGGGGAGGCTATGGCTACACCTTC.

This chain connects TRBV6-1 to TRBJ2-1; possible D gene TRBD1, 6 bases. Deletions cut 6 bases from V and 2 bases from J, with 11 bases between. This CDR3 has 14 amino acids. Germline CDR1 and CDR2: MNHNS and SASEGT. For the CDR3, the DNA is TGTGCCAGCAGCTTACAGGGTACCTACAATGAGCAGTTCTTC. It encodes CASSLQGTYNEQFF.

The V gene is TRBV5-1, the J gene TRBJ1-5; D is perhaps TRBD1 (6 bases). In germline, CDR1 is SGHRS, CDR2 YFSETQ. CDR3 size: 15 residues. Trimming removed 0 bases from V and 5 bases from J, with 12 bases in between. CDR3 protein: CASSLGRGFDQPQHF. CDR3 in DNA: TGCGCCAGCAGCTTGGGAAGGGGGTTCGATCAGCCCCAGCATTTT. Full variable domain (rest looked up from reference TRBV5-1 and TRBJ1-5): KAGVTQTPRYLIKTRGQQVTLSCSPISGHRSVSWYQQTPGQGLQFLFEYFSETQRNKGNFPGRFSGRQFSNSRSEMNVSTLELGDSALYLCASSLGRGFDQPQHFGDGTRLSIL.

With regard to this clone: This specimen includes other DNA sequences encoding the same CDR3. The V and J genes are TRBV28 and TRBJ2-7; no clear D gene. Germline loops: CDR1 MDHEN, CDR2 SYDVKM. The CDR3 runs 11 residues. With 5 bases removed from V and 4 bases from J, the gap between germline ends came to 6 bases. CDR3 bases: TGTGCCAGCAGTCTCCGGTACGAGCAGTACTTC. Encoded protein: CASSLRYEQYF. The variable domain in full, completed from reference TRBV28 and TRBJ2-7, reads DVKVTQSSRYLVKRTGEKVFLECVQDMDHENMFWYRQDPGLGLRLIYFSYDVKMKEKGDIPEGYSVSREKKERFSLILESASTNQTSMYLCASSLRYEQYFGPGTRLTVT.

The rearrangement uses TRBV4-2 and TRBJ2-7; tentative D call: TRBD2 (5 bases). This CDR3 contains 14 residues. V was clipped by 6 bases and J by 4 bases, with 16 bases between them. The germline V gene has CDR1 LGHNA and CDR2 YNFKEQ. The CDR3 bases are TGTGCCAGCAGTCCCCTAAGCGGCAAATACGAGCAGTACTTC. This sequence encodes CASSPLSGKYEQYF.

This chain joins TRBV19 and TRBJ1-5; D uncertain. This CDR3 has 16 amino acids. CDR1 LNHDA and CDR2 SQIVND come from the germline V gene (reference sequence). V lost 5 bases and J lost 4, with 18 bases in between. CDR3 nucleotide sequence: TGTGCCAGTAGTCTCCGGTGGTCCGAGCTTAATCAGCCCCAGCATTTT. Translation: CASSLRWSELNQPQHF.

This chain joins TRBV2 and TRBJ1-4; D not resolved. CDR3 length: 11 amino acids. Between the trimmed V and J ends, which lost 4 bases and 5 bases, there was a span of 2 bases. Germline V lookup: CDR1 SNHLY, CDR2 FYNNEI. Here the CDR3 DNA reads TGTGCCAGCAGTGTCAATGAAAAACTGTTTTTT. It encodes CASSVNEKLFF.

CDR3 sequence: CASSLPGQPNEKLFF. The CDR3 DNA follows: TGTGCCAGCAGCTTGCCGGGACAGCCTAATGAAAAACTGTTTTTT. The rearrangement joins TRBV5-4 to TRBJ1-4; 7 bases map to TRBD1. The CDR3 totals 15 residues. Trimming removed 1 base from V and 3 bases from J; junction bases left unmatched: 3. The germline V gene encodes CDR1 SGHNT and CDR2 YYREEE (reference sequence).

The chain combines TRBV11-2 with TRBJ2-7; TRBD1 matches 10 bases. V was pared by 3 bases and J by 0 bases, with 2 bases of the junction left unmatched. The CDR3 runs 15 residues. Germline assignment: CDR1 SGHAT and CDR2 FQNNGV. The CDR3 DNA sequence: TGTGCCAGCAGCTTTGGACAGGGGGGCTCCTACGAGCAGTACTTC. This gives the protein CASSFGQGGSYEQYF.

The table lists this clone with a count of one. The rearrangement joins TRBV9 to TRBJ2-2, with D possibly matching TRBD2 (7 bases). The CDR3 covers 18 residues. Germline-derived CDR1 and CDR2 are SGDLS and YYNGEE. The V and J ends lost 5 bases and 3 bases respectively, with 23 bases between them. CDR3 sequence (DNA): TGTGCCAGCAGGGCTACCCTAGGGGGAGGGACGGACACCGGGGAGCTGTTTTTT. Translation: CASRATLGGGTDTGELFF.